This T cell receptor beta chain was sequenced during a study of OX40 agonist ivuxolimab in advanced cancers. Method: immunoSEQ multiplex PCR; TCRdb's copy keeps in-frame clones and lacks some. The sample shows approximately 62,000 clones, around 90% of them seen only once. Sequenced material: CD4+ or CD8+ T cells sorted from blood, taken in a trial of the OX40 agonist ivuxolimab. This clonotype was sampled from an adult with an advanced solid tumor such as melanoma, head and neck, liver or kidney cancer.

DNA of the CDR3: TGTGCCAGCAGTTTAACTACAGGGGGAAATAATTCACCCCTCCACTTT. It specifies CASSLTTGGNNSPLHF. This chain uses TRBV28 with TRBJ1-6; the match to TRBD1 covers 8 bases. Germline CDR1 reads MDHEN; CDR2 reads SYDVKM. CDR3 length equals 16 residues. V dropped 2 bases and J dropped 5; count of bases not matched to a gene: 5.